Sequencing of this TCR beta chain was carried out in a study of blood T cells in healthy people across ages. This clonotype came up a few times. The CDR3 runs 18 residues. V lost 0 bases, J lost 0 bases, and 6 bases stayed unmatched. CDR1 MNHEY and CDR2 SMNVEV come from the germline V gene (reference sequence). PCR was performed a second time for about 7 to 11 cycles using a sample-barcoded 5' primer and a J-beta primer mix. Each cDNA molecule received a tag from a template-switch adaptor that had 12 random nucleotides. TCRdb redid the calling of the 5' RACE reads with MiXCR, one entry per CDR3 protein. The sample has roughly 1.5 million distinct CDR3 sequences; under 55% are singletons.

The sequenced material came from blood. The rearrangement uses TRBV27 and TRBJ2-7; 12 bases are shared with TRBD2. This TCR was recovered from a woman between 18 and 30 years old in good health. CDR3 region: CASSLSASGRVSSYEQYF. The DNA of the CDR3 is TGTGCCAGCAGTTTATCGGCTAGCGGGAGGGTTTCCTCCTACGAGCAGTACTTC.